This is a list of T cell receptor beta chains from one sample in a study of blood T cells in healthy people across ages. TCRdb redid the calling of the 5' RACE reads with MiXCR, one entry per CDR3 protein. The sample has hundreds of thousands of distinct CDR3 sequences; around 34% are singletons. The sample was blood. The receptors were sampled from a man aged 18 to 35 in good health. Both conserved end residues are part of each CDR3. The order of the fields is clone size, V gene, D gene, J gene, CDR3 DNA, CDR3 protein. The D gene is left open where the match is weak. Size values are once, few and many counts, or a class for expanded clones, and some rows have none.

.	TRBV12-3/TRBV12-4	TRBD2	TRBJ2-3	TGTGCCAGCAGTTTACGGCTAGCGGGGGCCGACACAGATACGCAGTATTTT	CASSLRLAGADTDTQYF
.	TRBV4-2	.	TRBJ2-3	TGTGCCAGCAGCCAAGTAGTTGGCGGGGTGCTCGCAGATACGCAGTATTTT	CASSQVVGGVLADTQYF
many	TRBV20-1	.	TRBJ2-5	TGCAGTGCTAGTCGGGTACCCGAAGAGACCCAGTACTTC	CSASRVPEETQYF
many	TRBV12-3/TRBV12-4	.	TRBJ1-5	TGTGCCAGCAGTGCCGGAGGGACCCTAAATCAGCCCCAGCATTTT	CASSAGGTLNQPQHF
many	TRBV4-3	.	TRBJ1-2	TGCGCCAGCAGCCAAGGGACGGGGGAATATGGCTACACCTTC	CASSQGTGEYGYTF
few	TRBV7-2	.	TRBJ1-6	TGTGCCAGCAGCTTAGCCTCAGGGTCAGATTCACCCCTCCACTTT	CASSLASGSDSPLHF
.	TRBV6-2/TRBV6-3	.	TRBJ2-2	TGTGCCAGCAGCTACCCAACTACTAGCCCGAACACCGGGGAGCTGTTTTTT	CASSYPTTSPNTGELFF
few	TRBV5-1	TRBD1	TRBJ2-3	TGCGCCAGCAGCAATGGACAGGGGGGCAGCACAGATACGCAGTATTTT	CASSNGQGGSTDTQYF
many	TRBV3-1	TRBD2	TRBJ2-7	TGCGCCAGCAGCCAAGGGACTACCTACGAGCAGTACTTC	CASSQGTTYEQYF
.	TRBV4-3	.	TRBJ2-5	TGCGCCAGCAGCCGGGAGAGGTTCAGGGGCCACAATGAGCAGTACTTC	CASSRERFRGHNEQYF
.	TRBV20-1	TRBD2	TRBJ2-1	TGCAGTGCTAGACCCTGGGGAGCGGGGGATCACAATGAGCAGTTCTTC	CSARPWGAGDHNEQFF
.	TRBV10-3	TRBD1	TRBJ2-1	TGTGCCATCAGTGAGGCAAGGACAGGGAACGAGCAGTTCTTC	CAISEARTGNEQFF
.	TRBV3-1	TRBD2	TRBJ2-3	TGTGCCAGCACCCCCGATTTAGCGGGGCCTACAGATACGCAGTATTTT	CASTPDLAGPTDTQYF
few	TRBV20-1	.	TRBJ1-1	TGCAGTGCAAAAGTGGGGGACAACACTGAAGCTTTCTTT	CSAKVGDNTEAFF
once	TRBV7-2	TRBD2	TRBJ2-3	TGTGCCAGCAGCCCGACGGGGGGTGAAGATACGCAGTATTTT	CASSPTGGEDTQYF
.	TRBV12-3/TRBV12-4	.	TRBJ1-4	TGTGCCAGCAGTGCCGCGGGGGGTACTAATGAAAAACTGTTTTTT	CASSAAGGTNEKLFF
few	TRBV12-3/TRBV12-4	TRBD2	TRBJ2-1	TGTGCCAGCACCCTAGAAGGGTGGACTAGCGGGGGACGGACCTACAATGAGCAGTTCTTC	CASTLEGWTSGGRTYNEQFF
few	TRBV12-3/TRBV12-4	.	TRBJ2-5	TGTGCCAGCAGTTTTGGGCTCCAACAAGAGACCCAGTACTTC	CASSFGLQQETQYF
.	TRBV20-1	.	TRBJ1-5	TGCAGTGCTAGAGATAACCTCCTGCGTAGTGGGAGCAATCAGCCCCAGCATTTT	CSARDNLLRSGSNQPQHF
.	TRBV7-3	TRBD2	TRBJ2-2	TGTGCCAGCAGCTTATCAAGCGGGGCTACCGGGGAGCTGTTTTTT	CASSLSSGATGELFF
.	TRBV5-6	.	TRBJ2-3	TGTGCCAGCAGTCTGACCGGACTGCACACAGATACGCAGTATTTT	CASSLTGLHTDTQYF
.	TRBV6-5	.	TRBJ1-2	TGTGCCAGCAGTTCCCCCTCACGTCTGGTCTATGGCTACACCTTC	CASSSPSRLVYGYTF
.	TRBV20-1	.	TRBJ1-1	TGCAGTGCTTACCGAGGCCATCTAAAGAACACTGAAGCTTTCTTT	CSAYRGHLKNTEAFF
.	TRBV9	.	TRBJ2-7	TGTGCCAGCAGCCGGGGTAAACCCTACGAGCAGTACTTC	CASSRGKPYEQYF
many	TRBV12-3/TRBV12-4	TRBD1	TRBJ1-2	TGTGCCAGCAGCACCGGACAGGGGACCTATGGCTACACCTTC	CASSTGQGTYGYTF
.	TRBV5-1	.	TRBJ1-5	TGCGCCAGCAGCTTGGGGTCCGGGTTAGGGAGCAATCAGCCCCAGCATTTT	CASSLGSGLGSNQPQHF
many	TRBV5-1	TRBD1	TRBJ2-3	TGCGCCAGCAGCTCGACAGGGGTTGAAGATACGCAGTATTTT	CASSSTGVEDTQYF
.	TRBV20-1	.	TRBJ1-3	TGCGGTGCTCCTCAGGGGAGTGGAAACACCATATATTTT	CGAPQGSGNTIYF
.	TRBV5-6	TRBD2	TRBJ2-5	TGTGCCAGCAGCCTCACTAGCGGGGGCCAGTACTTC	CASSLTSGGQYF
few	TRBV28	.	TRBJ1-5	TGTGCCAGCAGTAGGTTGGAAGACAGTGCGCCCCAGCATTTT	CASSRLEDSAPQHF
few	TRBV20-1	.	TRBJ1-5	TGCAGTGCTACAGACGGGACATCTAGCAATCAGCCCCAGCATTTT	CSATDGTSSNQPQHF
.	TRBV12-3/TRBV12-4	.	TRBJ2-5	TGTGCCAGCAGTTTTGGGGCGTCGGAGACCCAGTACTTC	CASSFGASETQYF
many	TRBV5-1	TRBD1	TRBJ1-2	TGCGCCAGCAGCAAGGGACAGGAGAGCTATGGCTACACCTTC	CASSKGQESYGYTF
.	TRBV7-9	.	TRBJ2-7	TGTGCCAGCAGCTTAGATGGGAACACCTACGAGCAGTACTTC	CASSLDGNTYEQYF
.	TRBV4-2	.	TRBJ2-3	TGTGCCAGCGGCCAAGCCGGGACGGCGAACACGGATACGCAGTATTTT	CASGQAGTANTDTQYF
.	TRBV12-3/TRBV12-4	.	TRBJ1-5	TGTGCCAGCAGTTTAGTTTGGGAGGTCGGCAATCAGCCCCAGCATTTT	CASSLVWEVGNQPQHF
.	TRBV7-8	TRBD2	TRBJ2-1	TGTGCCAGCAACTTACTGGCGGGGGGTTGGAATGAGCAGTTCTTC	CASNLLAGGWNEQFF
.	TRBV20-1	.	TRBJ2-3	TGCAGTGCTAGCGCAATCACTCCAGGGATCACAGATACGCAGTATTTT	CSASAITPGITDTQYF
.	TRBV2	.	TRBJ1-1	TGTGCCAGCAGTGCTTCGGGGGACACTGAAGCTTTCTTT	CASSASGDTEAFF
many	TRBV29-1	.	TRBJ2-7	TGCAGCGTTATACGGGGAAGCTCCTACGAGCAGTACTTC	CSVIRGSSYEQYF
many	TRBV6-5	TRBD1	TRBJ2-5	TGTGCCAGCAGTTACTCGGGCCGGGACAGCGTCCAAGAGACCCAGTACTTC	CASSYSGRDSVQETQYF
once	TRBV5-1	.	TRBJ1-1	TGCGCCAGCAGCTTGTTCTGGGGTTCGACTGAAGCTTTCTTT	CASSLFWGSTEAFF